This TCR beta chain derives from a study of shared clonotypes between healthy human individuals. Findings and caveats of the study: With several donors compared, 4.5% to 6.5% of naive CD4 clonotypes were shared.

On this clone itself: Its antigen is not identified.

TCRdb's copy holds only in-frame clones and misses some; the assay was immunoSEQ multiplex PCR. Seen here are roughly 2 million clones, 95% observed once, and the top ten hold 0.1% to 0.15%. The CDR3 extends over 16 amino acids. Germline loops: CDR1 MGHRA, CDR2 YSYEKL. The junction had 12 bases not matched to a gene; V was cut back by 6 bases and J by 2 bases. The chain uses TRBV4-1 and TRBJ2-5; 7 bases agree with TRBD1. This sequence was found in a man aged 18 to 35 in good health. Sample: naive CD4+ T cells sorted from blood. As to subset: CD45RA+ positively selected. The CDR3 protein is CASSPEAGGIQETQYF. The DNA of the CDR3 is TGCGCCAGCAGTCCGGAAGCAGGGGGTATTCAAGAGACCCAGTACTTC.